These T cell receptor beta chains were read from a single sample in a study of early T cells in non-severe SARS-CoV-2 infection. TCRdb reanalysed the 5' RACE reads using MiXCR and keeps one entry per CDR3 protein. Of about 110,000 distinct CDR3 sequences listed, roughly an eighth are singletons. Sequencing input: whole blood. The receptors here all came from an adult who was a healthcare worker with PCR-confirmed SARS-CoV-2 infection or an uninfected control (not recorded which). CDR3s include the opening cysteine and the closing phenylalanine or tryptophan. D genes are given only for firm matches. Part of the rows lack a size; the others show once, few, many or a class for expanded clones.

J gene,V gene,D gene,clone size,CDR3 protein,CDR3 DNA
TRBJ2-1,TRBV11-2,NA,NA,CASSPRRDLANEQFF,TGTGCCAGCAGCCCGAGACGGGACTTGGCAAATGAGCAGTTCTTC
TRBJ1-2,TRBV30,NA,NA,CAWDRQATNGYTF,TGTGCCTGGGACAGGCAAGCCACTAATGGCTACACCTTC
TRBJ2-3,TRBV5-6,NA,few,CASSRRGPLTDTQYF,TGTGCCAGCAGCCGCCGTGGGCCCCTCACAGATACGCAGTATTTT
TRBJ2-1,TRBV2,TRBD2,NA,CASRLAGGSYNEQFF,TGTGCCAGCAGGCTAGCGGGAGGGTCCTACAATGAGCAGTTCTTC
TRBJ2-5,TRBV6-5,TRBD1,NA,CASSKNWGQGSETQYF,TGTGCCAGCAGTAAGAACTGGGGACAGGGTTCGGAGACCCAGTACTTC
TRBJ2-7,TRBV20-1,NA,many,CSASGWGGYEQYF,TGCAGTGCCAGCGGGTGGGGTGGTTACGAGCAGTACTTC
TRBJ2-7,TRBV10-2,TRBD2,few,CASSEWAGDLSEQYF,TGCGCCAGCAGTGAGTGGGCGGGGGACCTCTCCGAGCAGTACTTC
TRBJ1-1,TRBV10-2,NA,many,CASTNSMNTEAFF,TGCGCCAGCACGAACAGCATGAACACTGAAGCTTTCTTT
TRBJ1-5,TRBV19,NA,NA,CASSILPGIRGQPQHF,TGTGCCAGTAGTATACTACCCGGGATCAGGGGTCAGCCCCAGCATTTT
TRBJ2-1,TRBV4-2,TRBD2,few,CASSQGLREYNEQFF,TGTGCCAGCAGCCAAGGCCTGCGGGAGTACAATGAGCAGTTCTTC
TRBJ1-1,TRBV7-6,NA,NA,CASSLGGAEAFF,TGTGCCAGCAGCTTAGGAGGCGCTGAAGCTTTCTTT
TRBJ2-4,TRBV19,TRBD1,NA,CASSIMDRGQNLAKNIQYF,TGTGCCAGTAGTATTATGGACAGGGGACAGAATCTAGCCAAAAACATTCAGTACTTC
TRBJ2-7,TRBV29-1,TRBD1,few,CSGGTVREQYF,TGCAGCGGAGGGACAGTAAGAGAGCAGTACTTC
TRBJ1-1,TRBV2,NA,many,CASRYRENTEAFF,TGTGCCAGCAGGTACAGGGAGAACACTGAAGCTTTCTTT
TRBJ1-5,TRBV6-1,NA,many,CASSVGGNQPQHF,TGTGCCAGCAGTGTCGGTGGAAATCAGCCCCAGCATTTT
TRBJ2-7,TRBV9,NA,NA,CASSVDYEGSSYEQYF,TGTGCCAGCAGCGTAGATTATGAGGGAAGCTCCTACGAGCAGTACTTC
TRBJ1-1,TRBV2,NA,few,CASSDRLNTEAFF,TGTGCCAGCAGTGATAGGTTGAACACTGAAGCTTTCTTT
TRBJ2-1,TRBV29-1,NA,few,CSVRITYNEQFF,TGCAGCGTTCGCATCACCTACAATGAGCAGTTCTTC
TRBJ2-6,TRBV7-9,TRBD1,NA,CASSGRDRGLSSGANVLTF,TGTGCCAGCAGCGGACGGGACAGGGGTCTTAGCTCTGGGGCCAACGTCCTGACTTTC
TRBJ2-7,TRBV11-2,NA,many,CASSLAPSYEQYF,TGTGCCAGCAGCTTAGCCCCTTCCTACGAGCAGTACTTC
TRBJ2-7,TRBV30,NA,NA,CAWSLHPGGGYEQYF,TGTGCCTGGAGTCTTCACCCGGGGGGCGGCTACGAGCAGTACTTC
TRBJ2-7,TRBV19,NA,few,CASSSGTWEQYF,TGTGCCAGTAGTAGCGGGACGTGGGAGCAGTACTTC
TRBJ1-5,TRBV6-1,NA,NA,CASSEAGGSNQPQHF,TGTGCCAGCAGTGAAGCGGGAGGGAGCAATCAGCCCCAGCATTTT
TRBJ2-7,TRBV28,NA,many,CASSPLRDKPSYEQYF,TGTGCCAGCAGTCCTCTCCGGGACAAGCCGTCCTACGAGCAGTACTTC
TRBJ2-5,TRBV10-3,TRBD1,NA,CAISGGQGAETQYF,TGTGCCATCAGTGGAGGACAGGGGGCGGAGACCCAGTACTTC
TRBJ1-1,TRBV29-1,NA,once,CSVFPNTEAFF,TGCAGCGTTTTCCCGAACACTGAAGCTTTCTTT
TRBJ2-7,TRBV29-1,TRBD2,many,CSVEDRGGSYEQYF,TGCAGCGTTGAAGATCGGGGGGGATCCTACGAGCAGTACTTC
TRBJ2-2,TRBV7-3,TRBD2,few,CASSDTSGRATGELFF,TGTGCCAGCAGCGATACTAGCGGGAGGGCCACCGGGGAGCTGTTTTTT
TRBJ2-7,TRBV23-1,TRBD1,many,CASSLRGQGPYEQYF,TGCGCCAGCAGCCTCAGAGGACAGGGTCCCTACGAGCAGTACTTC
TRBJ2-3,TRBV29-1,TRBD2,NA,CSVRLAGGPGTQYF,TGCAGCGTACGACTAGCGGGAGGGCCCGGTACGCAGTATTTT
TRBJ2-7,TRBV12-3/TRBV12-4,NA,many,CASSESGYEQYF,TGTGCCAGCAGCGAGAGTGGGTACGAGCAGTACTTC
TRBJ1-1,TRBV20-1,NA,few,CSASLQLGNTEAFF,TGCAGTGCTAGTCTACAGTTGGGGAACACTGAAGCTTTCTTT
TRBJ2-1,TRBV24-1,TRBD1,many,CATSDARQGWSYNEQFF,TGTGCCACCAGTGATGCCCGACAGGGTTGGTCCTACAATGAGCAGTTCTTC
TRBJ1-3,TRBV7-9,NA,many,CASSKLHREWDTIYF,TGTGCCAGCAGCAAACTGCACAGGGAGTGGGACACCATATATTTT
TRBJ2-4,TRBV21-1,NA,few,CASSKRRDPGPPEYF,TGTGCCAGCAGCAAACGTAGGGATCCAGGGCCACCGGAGTACTTC
TRBJ2-7,TRBV20-1,NA,many,CSARFSPYEQYF,TGCAGTGCTAGGTTTAGTCCCTACGAGCAGTACTTC
TRBJ2-5,TRBV12-3/TRBV12-4,NA,many,CASSLAPGQLQETQYF,TGTGCCAGCAGTTTGGCCCCCGGACAGCTCCAAGAGACCCAGTACTTC